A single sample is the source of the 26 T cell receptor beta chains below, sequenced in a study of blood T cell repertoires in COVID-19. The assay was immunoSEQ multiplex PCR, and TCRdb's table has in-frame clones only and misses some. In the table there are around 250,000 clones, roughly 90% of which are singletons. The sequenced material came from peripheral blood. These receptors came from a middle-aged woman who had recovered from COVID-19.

The CDR3 loop is CASRTGSGANVLTF. The CDR3 DNA reads TGTGCCAGCCGGACTGGCTCTGGGGCCAACGTCCTGACTTTC. The chain has TRBV6-5 and TRBJ2-6; D perhaps matches TRBD2 (5 bases). The CDR3 has 14 residues. In germline, CDR1 is MNHEY, CDR2 SVGAGI. Deletions cut 8 bases from V and 0 bases from J, with 8 bases between.

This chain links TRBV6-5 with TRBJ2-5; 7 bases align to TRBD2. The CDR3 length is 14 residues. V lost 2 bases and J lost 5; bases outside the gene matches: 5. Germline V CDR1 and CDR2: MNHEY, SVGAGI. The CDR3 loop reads CASSYAGTKETQYF. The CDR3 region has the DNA TGTGCCAGCAGTTACGCCGGGACTAAGGAGACCCAGTACTTC.

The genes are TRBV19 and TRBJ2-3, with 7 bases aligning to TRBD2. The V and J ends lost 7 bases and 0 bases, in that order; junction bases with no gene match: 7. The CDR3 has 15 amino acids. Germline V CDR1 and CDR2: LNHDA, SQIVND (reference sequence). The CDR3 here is CASNSGGLSTDTQYF. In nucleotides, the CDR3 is TGTGCCAGTAATTCCGGGGGGTTGAGCACAGATACGCAGTATTTT.

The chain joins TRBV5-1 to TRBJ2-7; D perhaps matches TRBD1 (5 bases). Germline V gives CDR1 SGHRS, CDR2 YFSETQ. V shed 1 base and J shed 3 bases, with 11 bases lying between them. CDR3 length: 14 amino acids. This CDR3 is CASSLMPDSYEQYF. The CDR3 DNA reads TGCGCCAGCAGCTTGATGCCTGACAGCTACGAGCAGTACTTC.

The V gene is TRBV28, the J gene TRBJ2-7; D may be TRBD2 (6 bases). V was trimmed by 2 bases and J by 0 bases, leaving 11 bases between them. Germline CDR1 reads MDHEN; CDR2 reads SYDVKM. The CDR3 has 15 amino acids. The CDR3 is CASSLELAISYEQYF. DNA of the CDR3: TGTGCCAGCAGTTTAGAACTAGCCATCTCCTACGAGCAGTACTTC.

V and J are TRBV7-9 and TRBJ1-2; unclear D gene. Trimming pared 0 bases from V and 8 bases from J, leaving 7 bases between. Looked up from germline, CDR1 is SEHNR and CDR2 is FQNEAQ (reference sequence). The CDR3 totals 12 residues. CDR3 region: CASSLASVGYTF. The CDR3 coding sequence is TGTGCCAGCAGCTTAGCCTCAGTAGGCTACACCTTC.

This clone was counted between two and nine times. The CDR3 DNA reads TGTGCCAGTAGTATCCAGGGACAGGGTCGTCAGCCCCAGCATTTT. It yields the protein CASSIQGQGRQPQHF. The rearrangement joins TRBV19 to TRBJ1-5; 9 bases fit TRBD1. Germline loops: CDR1 LNHDA, CDR2 SQIVND (reference sequence). The CDR3 runs 15 residues. Trimming at V came to 3 bases and at J to 6 bases, leaving 6 bases not matched to a gene. Looking up the rest from reference TRBV19 and TRBJ1-5 gives the full variable domain: DGGITQSPKYLFRKEGQNVTLSCEQNLNHDAMYWYRQDPGQGLRLIYYSQIVNDFQKGDIAEGYSVSREKKESFPLTVTSAQKNPTAFYLCASSIQGQGRQPQHFGDGTRLSIL.

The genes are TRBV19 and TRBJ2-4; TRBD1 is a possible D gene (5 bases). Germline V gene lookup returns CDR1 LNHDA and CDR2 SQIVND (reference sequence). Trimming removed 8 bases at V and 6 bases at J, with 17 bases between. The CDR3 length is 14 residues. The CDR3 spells CASEKGRGGNIQYF. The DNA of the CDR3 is TGTGCCAGTGAGAAGGGGCGAGGCGGAAACATTCAGTACTTC. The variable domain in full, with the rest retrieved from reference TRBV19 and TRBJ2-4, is DGGITQSPKYLFRKEGQNVTLSCEQNLNHDAMYWYRQDPGQGLRLIYYSQIVNDFQKGDIAEGYSVSREKKESFPLTVTSAQKNPTAFYLCASEKGRGGNIQYFGAGTRLSVL.

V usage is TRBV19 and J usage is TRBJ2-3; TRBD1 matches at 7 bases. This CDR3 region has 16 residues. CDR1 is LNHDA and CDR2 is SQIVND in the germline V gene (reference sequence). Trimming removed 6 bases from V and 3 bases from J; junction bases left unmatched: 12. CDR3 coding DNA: TGTGCCAGTAGGGACCGCAGTGGGGACAGTACAGATACGCAGTATTTT. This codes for CASRDRSGDSTDTQYF.

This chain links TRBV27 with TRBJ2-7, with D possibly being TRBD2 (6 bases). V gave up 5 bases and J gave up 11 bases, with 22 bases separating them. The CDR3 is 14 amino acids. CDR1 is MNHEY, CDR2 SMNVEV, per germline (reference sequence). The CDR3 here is CASSPTTGLSSEYF. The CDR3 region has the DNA TGTGCCAGCAGTCCTACCACGGGACTCAGCTCGGAGTACTTC.

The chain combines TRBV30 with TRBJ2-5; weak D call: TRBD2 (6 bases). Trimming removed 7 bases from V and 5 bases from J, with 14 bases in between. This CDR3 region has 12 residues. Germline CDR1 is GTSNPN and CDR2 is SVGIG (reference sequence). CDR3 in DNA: TGTGCCTCAAGGGGAGGTGGGGAGACCCAGTACTTC. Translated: CASRGGGETQYF.

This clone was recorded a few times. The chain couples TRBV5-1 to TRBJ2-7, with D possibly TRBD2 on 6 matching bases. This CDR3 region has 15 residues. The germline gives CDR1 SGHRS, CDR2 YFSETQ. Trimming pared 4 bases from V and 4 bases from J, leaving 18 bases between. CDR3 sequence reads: CASSPPGREEYEQYF. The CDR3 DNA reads TGCGCCAGCAGCCCGCCGGGCAGGGAGGAATACGAGCAGTACTTC.

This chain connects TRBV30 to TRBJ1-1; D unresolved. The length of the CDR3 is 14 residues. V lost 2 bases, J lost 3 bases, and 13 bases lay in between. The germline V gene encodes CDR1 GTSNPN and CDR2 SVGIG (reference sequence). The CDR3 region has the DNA TGTGCCTGGAGTAAGTCATCAGGCTACACTGAAGCTTTCTTT. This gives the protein CAWSKSSGYTEAFF.

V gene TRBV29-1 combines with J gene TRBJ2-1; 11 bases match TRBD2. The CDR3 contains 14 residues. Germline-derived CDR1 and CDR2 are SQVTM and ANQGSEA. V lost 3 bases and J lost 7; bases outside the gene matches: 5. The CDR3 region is CSVELAGGWNEQFF. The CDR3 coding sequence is TGCAGCGTTGAGTTAGCGGGAGGGTGGAATGAGCAGTTCTTC.

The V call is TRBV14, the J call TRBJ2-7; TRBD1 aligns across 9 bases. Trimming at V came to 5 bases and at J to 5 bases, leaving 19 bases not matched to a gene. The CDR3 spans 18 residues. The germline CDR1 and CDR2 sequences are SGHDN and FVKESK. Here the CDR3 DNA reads TGTGCCAGCAGCTGGCAAGGGCTCCGGGACAGGGACGTTCACGAGCAGTACTTC. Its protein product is CASSWQGLRDRDVHEQYF.

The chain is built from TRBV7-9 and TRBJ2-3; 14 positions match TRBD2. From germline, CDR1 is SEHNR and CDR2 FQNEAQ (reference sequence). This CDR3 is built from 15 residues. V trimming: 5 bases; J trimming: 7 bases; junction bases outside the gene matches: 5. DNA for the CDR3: TGTGCCAGCAGCCTCGGGACTAGCGGGAGATATACGCAGTATTTT. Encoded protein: CASSLGTSGRYTQYF. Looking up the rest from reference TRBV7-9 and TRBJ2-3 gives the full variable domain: DTGVSQNPRHKITKRGQNVTFRCDPISEHNRLYWYRQTLGQGPEFLTYFQNEAQLEKSRLLSDRFSAERPKGSFSTLEIQRTEQGDSAMYLCASSLGTSGRYTQYFGPGTRLTVL.

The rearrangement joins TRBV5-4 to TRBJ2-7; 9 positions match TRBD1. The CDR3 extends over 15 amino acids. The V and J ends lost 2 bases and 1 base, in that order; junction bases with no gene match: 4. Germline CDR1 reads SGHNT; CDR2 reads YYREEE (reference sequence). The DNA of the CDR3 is TGTGCCAGCAGCTTCAGGACAGGGGTTTCCTACGAGCAGTACTTC. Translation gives CASSFRTGVSYEQYF.

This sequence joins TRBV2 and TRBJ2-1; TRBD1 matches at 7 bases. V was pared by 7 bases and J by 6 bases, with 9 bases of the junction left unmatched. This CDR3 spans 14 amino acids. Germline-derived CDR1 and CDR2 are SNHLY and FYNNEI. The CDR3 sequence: CASKGPGGVNEQFF. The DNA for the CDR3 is TGTGCCAGCAAAGGGCCAGGGGGAGTCAATGAGCAGTTCTTC.

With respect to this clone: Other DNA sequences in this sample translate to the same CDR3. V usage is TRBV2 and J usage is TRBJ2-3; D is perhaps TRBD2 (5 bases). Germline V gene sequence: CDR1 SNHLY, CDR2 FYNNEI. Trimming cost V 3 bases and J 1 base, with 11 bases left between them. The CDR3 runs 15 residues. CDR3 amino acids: CASSEGLAGTDTQYF. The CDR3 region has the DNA TGTGCCAGCAGTGAGGGTCTAGCCGGCACAGATACGCAGTATTTT.

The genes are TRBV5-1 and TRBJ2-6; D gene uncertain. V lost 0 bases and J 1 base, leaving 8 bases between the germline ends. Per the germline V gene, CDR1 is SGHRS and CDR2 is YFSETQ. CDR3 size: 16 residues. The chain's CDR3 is CASSLAGGSGANVLTF. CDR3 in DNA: TGCGCCAGCAGCTTGGCTGGCGGTTCTGGGGCCAACGTCCTGACTTTC.

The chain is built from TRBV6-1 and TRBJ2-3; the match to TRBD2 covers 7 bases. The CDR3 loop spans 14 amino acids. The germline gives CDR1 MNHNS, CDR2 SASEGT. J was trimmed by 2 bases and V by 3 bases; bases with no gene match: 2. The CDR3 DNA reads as TGTGCCAGCAGTGAGGGAGGGTACACAGATACGCAGTATTTT. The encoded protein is CASSEGGYTDTQYF.

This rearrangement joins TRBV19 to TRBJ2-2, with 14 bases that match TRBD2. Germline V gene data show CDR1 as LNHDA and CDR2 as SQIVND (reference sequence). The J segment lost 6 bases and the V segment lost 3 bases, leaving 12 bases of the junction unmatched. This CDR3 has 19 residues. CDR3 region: CASSISPGTSGSIAGELFF. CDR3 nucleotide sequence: TGTGCCAGTAGTATTTCCCCCGGGACTAGCGGGAGTATCGCCGGGGAGCTGTTTTTT.

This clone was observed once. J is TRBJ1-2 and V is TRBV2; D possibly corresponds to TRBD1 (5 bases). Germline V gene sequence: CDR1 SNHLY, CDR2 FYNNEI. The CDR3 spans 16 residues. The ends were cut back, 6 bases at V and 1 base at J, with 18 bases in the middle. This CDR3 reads CASSIQTVRINYGYTF. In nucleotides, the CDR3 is TGTGCCAGCAGCATACAGACAGTGCGCATTAACTATGGCTACACCTTC.

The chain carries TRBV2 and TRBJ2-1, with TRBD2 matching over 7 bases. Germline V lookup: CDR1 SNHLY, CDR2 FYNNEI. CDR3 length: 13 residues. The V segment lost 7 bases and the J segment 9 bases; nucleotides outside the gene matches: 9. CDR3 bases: TGTGCCAGCACCTTGTTGGGCGGGGGTGAGCAGTTCTTC. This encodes CASTLLGGGEQFF.

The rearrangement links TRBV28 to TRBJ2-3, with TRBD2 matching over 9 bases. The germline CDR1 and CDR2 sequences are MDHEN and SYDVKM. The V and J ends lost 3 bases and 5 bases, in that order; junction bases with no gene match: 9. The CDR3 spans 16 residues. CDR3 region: CASSFFDSGRKDTQYF. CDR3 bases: TGTGCCAGCAGTTTCTTCGATAGCGGGAGAAAAGATACGCAGTATTTT.

This CDR3 is CATRTPPGSNYGYTF. The CDR3 DNA follows: TGTGCCACCAGAACTCCCCCGGGGAGTAACTATGGCTACACCTTC. This chain connects TRBV28 to TRBJ1-2; D call uncertain. The CDR3 has 15 amino acids. Trimming stripped 10 bases from V and 1 base from J, with 19 bases between. CDR1 is MDHEN and CDR2 is SYDVKM in the germline V gene.